The sequence of this T cell receptor (beta chain) was determined in a study of Tregs in tolerant kidney transplant recipients (dated by TCRdb to between 2019 and 2020). In the study overall: The study applied TCRbeta sequencing to find donor-specific regulatory T cells before combined kidney and bone marrow transplantation and then followed those same cells after transplant.

For TCRbeta CDR3 sequencing, genomic DNA was extracted from sorted cells using the QIAGEN DNeasy Blood and Tissue Kit. High-throughput TCRbeta CDR3 sequencing was carried out commercially through immunoSEQ, with PCR amplification with bias correction and internal controls included. In the source study's methods: Unique productive TCRbeta sequences were defined by CDR3 nucleotide sequence where primers matched, otherwise by CDR3 amino acid sequence with Vbeta and Jbeta genes. To correct for sorting error, sequences found in more than one sorted population at a frequency ratio of 2:1 or less were discarded, and the remaining shared sequences were assigned to the population with the higher frequency. Sequences were defined as donor-reactive when expanded at least 5-fold in CFSE-low cells versus unstimulated cells and present at a frequency of at least 0.01% in CFSE-low cells. Jensen-Shannon divergence, calculated on the top 100 TCRbeta sequences ranked by frequency, was used to quantify repertoire divergence. For samples with multiple sequencing runs, sorting error was corrected in each run separately before the runs were combined. TCRdb provides this immuneACCESS table in a form limited to in-frame rearrangements. Some clones are lacking; in checked studies, under half of them reflect an unresolved V gene, and why the rest are absent is not known. The DNA was the basis for D and trimming; V, J and clone size are from that table. This sample is represented by 74,000 or so clones; 91% of them were singletons. The ten largest clones represent roughly 1.5% of the sample.

The transplants used related donors with nonmyeloablative bone marrow transplantation, and mixed chimerism in the human trials was transient. Thawed PBMCs were FACS-sorted into unstimulated Tregs (CD4+CD25+CD127-), CD4+ non-Tregs (CD4+CD25-), CD4 cells and CD8 cells. Patients were a few combined kidney and bone marrow transplant recipients from the ITN036ST trial, and only these trial subjects had samples available. Healthy control blood was processed to PBMCs with a Ficoll density gradient and then cryopreserved, whereas patient PBMCs were collected both before and after transplant. Beyond this particular receptor, the publication reports: PCR primers changed over time for some patients, so nucleotide-level comparison across those patients' samples was not possible. Because the study included only a small number of patients, the results must be confirmed in larger populations and under other immunosuppression protocols. In tolerant patients, donor-specific Tregs expanded more than Tregs overall, which suggests antigen-driven rather than nonspecific expansion. Biological reproducibility was not examined directly, but technical replication error appeared to be minimal. Expanding Tregs with activated donor B cells appeared to identify the most biologically relevant and donor-specific TCRbeta repertoire.

About this clone: Its antigen target is currently unknown. Qualities for individual bases were not recorded, and no much larger clone is one base off.

The CDR1 and CDR2 encoded by the germline V gene are SGHRS and YFSETQ. V is shortened by 4 bases, J by 8 bases, and the region joining them spans 18 bases. The CDR3 runs 15 amino acids, cysteine and phenylalanine included. Only CDR3 DNA remains: 45 bases, in frame from the first base. Sequencing used CD4+ T cells from blood (PBMCs), obtained 24 months after the transplant. The clonotype originates from a human patient who received a combined kidney and bone marrow transplant. A transplant means some T cells may be of graft donor rather than patient origin. The chain was built from TRBV5-1 and TRBJ1-4; TRBD1 is perhaps the D gene, given 6 matching bases. The CDR3 sequence is CASSPGGAVGEKLFF. The nucleotide sequence is TGCGCCAGCAGCCCTGGGGGGGCCGTCGGAGAAAAACTGTTTTTT.